Listed here are 3 T cell receptor beta chains from one sample, sequenced in a study of control samples from healthy donors and cancer patients (dated by TCRdb to the early 2020s). The method was the immunoSEQ multiplex PCR assay. Held by TCRdb, this immuneACCESS table contains in-frame sequences only and omits some clones. Under half of the omission traces to an unresolved V gene where checked; the cause of the rest is unknown. The sample data list around 130,000 clones, and around 96% of these were observed just once. The top ten hold approximately 4% of the sample. Sequencing was performed on blood. These TCRs come from a man aged 25 to 40 in good health.

This sequence joins TRBV9 and TRBJ1-1; D is ambiguous. The germline V gene has CDR1 SGDLS and CDR2 YYNGEE. The length of the CDR3 is 13 residues. Deletions cut 0 bases from V and 1 base from J, with 4 bases between. CDR3 DNA: TGTGCCAGCAGCGTAGGGACGAACACTGAAGCTTTCTTT. Its translation: CASSVGTNTEAFF.

The chain has TRBV7-9 and TRBJ2-3; D tentatively fits TRBD1 or TRBD2 (5 bases each). Germline V gene lookup returns CDR1 SEHNR and CDR2 FQNEAQ (reference sequence). This CDR3 spans 14 amino acids. Deletions cut 3 bases from V and 3 bases from J, with 10 bases between. The CDR3 DNA is TGTGCCAGCAGCTTGGTGGGACCGACAGATACGCAGTATTTT. Translation gives CASSLVGPTDTQYF.

DNA of the CDR3: TGTGCCAGCAGTTCCCCCTCTAGCGGGGGGGCCGTTTGGACCGGGGAGCTGTTTTTT. Protein sequence: CASSSPSSGGAVWTGELFF. J is TRBJ2-2 and V is TRBV27; 12 positions agree with TRBD2. V trimming: 4 bases; J trimming: 5 bases; junction bases outside the gene matches: 14. Germline V gives CDR1 MNHEY, CDR2 SMNVEV (reference sequence). The CDR3 extends over 19 amino acids.